Included here is one T cell receptor beta chain sequence, with context. This record belongs to a study of blood T cell repertoires in COVID-19. The CDR3 extends over 13 amino acids. The germline CDR1 and CDR2 sequences are MRHNA and SNTAGT. Trimming took off 0 bases at V and 5 bases at J, with 5 bases between the two ends. Some clones are missing from TCRdb's copy, which holds only in-frame ones; the method was immunoSEQ multiplex PCR. The sample yields about 310,000 clones, under 90% seen once. The study recruited people aged roughly 18 to 100 years across around 24 US areas. What was sequenced was PBMCs or T cells enriched from blood (not recorded which). V usage is TRBV6-4 and J usage is TRBJ2-1; D is uncertain. This receptor was obtained from a woman aged 25 to 39 who had recovered from COVID-19. CDR3 DNA sequence: TGTGCCAGCAGTGACTCGGAGCACAATGAGCAGTTCTTC. This translates into CASSDSEHNEQFF.